Below are 25 T cell receptor beta chains sequenced from a single sample in a study of blood T cells in healthy people across ages. Sample-barcoded 5' priming and a J-beta primer mix drove a second PCR of about 7 to 11 cycles. One entry per CDR3 protein results from TCRdb running MiXCR on the 5' RACE reads. The table includes hundreds of thousands of distinct CDR3 sequences, roughly 60% detected once. What was sequenced was blood. Receptors were obtained from a man aged 30-40 years in good health.

The CDR3 DNA sequence: TGTGCCAGCAGCAGGGAGTTGTTCCCCTACGAGCAGTACTTC. It translates to CASSRELFPYEQYF. The chain combines TRBV7-2 with TRBJ2-1, with a possible D match to TRBD2 (5 bases). The J call may be mistaken, given a closer DNA end match to TRBJ2-7. The CDR3 consists of 14 residues. Germline CDR1 and CDR2: SGHTA and FQGNSA.

The CDR3 nucleotides are TGTGCCATCAGCGGGAGCACCTCCTACGAGCAGTACTTC. Translated: CAISGSTSYEQYF. The chain combines TRBV10-3 with TRBJ2-7; perhaps TRBD2 as D (6 bases). The V gene lost 6 bases and the J gene lost 0 bases, with 9 bases spanning the gap. The V gene's germline CDR1 is ENHRY and CDR2 SYGVKD. The CDR3 is 13 residues long.

A single count supports this clonotype. A read error may produce the germline difference seen at one junction end. This rearrangement joins TRBV9 to TRBJ2-4, with TRBD1 matching over 10 bases. Gene TRBJ2-7 matches the end of the DNA better, so the J call may be wrong. The CDR3 consists of 14 residues. The germline gives CDR1 SGDLS, CDR2 YYNGEE. CDR3 coding DNA: TGTGCCGGCAGCCCCGGGACAGGGGCTTACGAGCAGTACTTC. Amino acids: CAGSPGTGAYEQYF.

V usage is TRBV20-1 and J usage is TRBJ2-7; D perhaps matches TRBD2 (7 bases). V was pared by 6 bases and J by 5 bases, with 23 bases between. CDR1 is DFQATT and CDR2 is SNEGSKA in the germline V gene (reference sequence). The CDR3 sequence is 15 residues long. CDR3 sequence reads: CSAPKAGAGSNEQYF. Written as DNA, the CDR3 is TGCAGTGCCCCCAAGGCGGGGGCCGGATCTAACGAGCAGTACTTC.

The chain combines TRBV2 with TRBJ2-1; 11 nucleotides agree with TRBD2. Germline lookup yields CDR1 SNHLY and CDR2 FYNNEI. V gave up 3 bases and J gave up 9 bases; unmatched junction bases: 7. The CDR3 has 15 amino acids. The CDR3 DNA sequence: TGTGCCAGCAGTGATAGTAGCGGGGGGGCCGGTGAGCAGTTCTTC. The encoded protein is CASSDSSGGAGEQFF.

The gene calls are TRBV4-2 and TRBJ1-5; D not resolved. Trimming took 1 base from V and 0 from J, leaving 13 bases between them. Germline assignment: CDR1 LGHNA and CDR2 YNFKEQ. The CDR3 loop spans 17 amino acids. In DNA form, the CDR3 reads TGTGCCAGCAGCCAAGGGGTAGGCCAGGATAGCAATCAGCCCCAGCATTTT. This gives the protein CASSQGVGQDSNQPQHF.

The rearrangement links TRBV4-2 to TRBJ1-2, with D perhaps matching TRBD1 (6 bases). Trimming shortened V by 1 base and J by 0 bases, and 15 bases separated the two germline ends. The CDR3 loop spans 17 amino acids. Germline V gene lookup returns CDR1 LGHNA and CDR2 YNFKEQ. CDR3 in amino acids: CASSQAGGLSANYGYTF. The CDR3 bases are TGTGCCAGCAGCCAAGCCGGGGGGCTGTCAGCTAACTATGGCTACACCTTC.

This clonotype was seen only a few times. The J gene is TRBJ2-1, the V gene TRBV25-1; D tentatively fits TRBD1 or TRBD2 (5 bases each). The CDR3 consists of 16 residues. With 0 bases removed from V and 4 bases from J, the gap between germline ends came to 13 bases. The germline V gene has CDR1 MGHDK and CDR2 SYGVNS. This CDR3 is CASSEYLRGPYNEQFF. The CDR3, as DNA: TGTGCCAGCAGTGAATATTTACGGGGACCATACAATGAGCAGTTCTTC.

This clonotype was seen a handful of times. The genes are TRBV7-2 and TRBJ2-1; 15 nucleotides match TRBD2. Losses at the gene ends were 3 bases for V and 4 bases for J; bases not matched to a gene: 13. The length of the CDR3 is 20 residues. Germline V gene lookup returns CDR1 SGHTA and CDR2 FQGNSA. In nucleotides, the CDR3 is TGTGCCAGCAGCTTGGCCGCCTACGGACTAGCGGGAGGGGGGTACAATGAGCAGTTCTTC. Its translation: CASSLAAYGLAGGGYNEQFF.

This clonotype was seen only a few times. The chain recombines TRBV15 with TRBJ2-1; 7 nucleotides agree with TRBD1. Germline V gene data show CDR1 as LNHNV and CDR2 as YYDKDF (reference sequence). V shed 3 bases, J shed 1 base, and the junction held 12 bases outside the gene matches. The CDR3 is 18 residues long. CDR3 region: CATSRVPGTADSYNEQFF. Here the CDR3 DNA reads TGTGCCACCAGCAGGGTCCCCGGGACAGCGGATTCCTACAATGAGCAGTTCTTC.

The chain combines TRBV28 with TRBJ2-1; D possibly corresponds to TRBD2 (6 bases). There are 16 residues in the CDR3. CDR1 and CDR2 (germline): MDHEN, SYDVKM. Trimming cost V 5 bases and J 2 bases, with 16 bases left between them. This CDR3 is CASSPGTPSPYNEQFF. For the CDR3, the DNA is TGTGCCAGCAGTCCCGGGACTCCGTCTCCCTACAATGAGCAGTTCTTC. The whole variable domain, remainder taken from reference TRBV28 and TRBJ2-1, is DVKVTQSSRYLVKRTGEKVFLECVQDMDHENMFWYRQDPGLGLRLIYFSYDVKMKEKGDIPEGYSVSREKKERFSLILESASTNQTSMYLCASSPGTPSPYNEQFFGPGTRLTVL.

On this clonotype: An end of the junction differs from the germline gene, which may be a read error. This chain joins TRBV4-2 and TRBJ2-2, with D possibly called TRBD1 or TRBD2 (5 bases each). Germline loops: CDR1 LGHNA, CDR2 YNFKEQ. This CDR3 spans 16 amino acids. The CDR3 nucleotides are TGTGCCAGCAGCCGATCCTGGGACCAAGGGACCGGGGAGCTGTCTTTT. Translated, it gives CASSRSWDQGTGELSF.

The gene calls are TRBV3-1 and TRBJ2-1; 13 bases agree with TRBD2. CDR1 and CDR2 from the germline V gene are LGHDT and YNNKEL (reference sequence). V shed 2 bases, J shed 10 bases, and the junction held 11 bases outside the gene matches. There are 17 residues in the CDR3. The DNA for the CDR3 is TGTGCCAGCAGCCAATTAATTGGACTAGCGGGAGTGGAAGAGCAGTTCTTC. Encoded protein: CASSQLIGLAGVEEQFF.

This clonotype was counted many times. This chain uses TRBV9 with TRBJ2-1, with TRBD2 as a possible D gene (7 bases). V was cut by 0 bases and J by 5 bases, with 15 bases left in between. Per the germline V gene, CDR1 is SGDLS and CDR2 is YYNGEE. The CDR3 has 16 residues. This CDR3 is CASSVGITGTNNEQFF. CDR3 in DNA: TGTGCCAGCAGCGTAGGAATAACAGGGACTAACAATGAGCAGTTCTTC.

Here the CDR3 reads CASSLDVRSYEQYF. The CDR3 nucleotides are TGTGCCAGCAGCCTGGACGTCAGATCCTACGAGCAGTACTTC. This chain connects TRBV11-2 to TRBJ2-7; no firm D call. Trimming shortened V by 5 bases and J by 1 base, and 12 bases separated the two germline ends. Per the germline V gene, CDR1 is SGHAT and CDR2 is FQNNGV. The CDR3 totals 14 residues.

This clonotype was seen only a few times. J is TRBJ2-3 and V is TRBV12-5; D is ambiguous. In germline, CDR1 is LGHNT, CDR2 FRNRAP. The CDR3 has 16 residues. V was cut by 3 bases and J by 0 bases, with 13 bases left in between. The CDR3 sequence is CASGFQLSTSTDTQYF. CDR3 in DNA: TGTGCTAGTGGTTTCCAACTCAGCACTAGCACAGATACGCAGTATTTT.

The rearrangement uses TRBV6-2 or TRBV6-3 and TRBJ2-7, with D perhaps matching TRBD1 or TRBD2 (5 bases each). Germline V gene lookup returns CDR1 MNHEY and CDR2 SVGEGT. The ends were cut back, 10 bases at V and 4 bases at J, with 20 bases in the middle. This CDR3 is built from 14 residues. Here the CDR3 reads CAISTGRPNYEQYF. Written as DNA, the CDR3 is TGTGCCATTTCTACGGGACGGCCAAATTACGAGCAGTACTTC.

The J gene is TRBJ2-7, the V gene TRBV11-2, with D tentatively TRBD1 (6 bases). This CDR3 region has 15 residues. The germline V and J ends were trimmed by 5 bases and 3 bases, with 17 bases remaining between them. CDR1 and CDR2 (germline): SGHAT, FQNNGV. CDR3 protein: CASSTPRDKVYEQYF. In DNA form, the CDR3 reads TGTGCCAGCAGCACTCCCCGGGACAAGGTCTACGAGCAGTACTTC.

The V call is TRBV27, the J call TRBJ2-3; D possibly corresponds to TRBD2 (6 bases). V lost 1 base, J lost 0 bases, and 14 bases lay in between. Per germline, CDR1 MNHEY and CDR2 SMNVEV (reference sequence). There are 17 residues in the CDR3. The CDR3 DNA reads as TGTGCCAGCAGTTTATGGCCCCCGGCGGGGAGCACAGATACGCAGTATTTT. Protein: CASSLWPPAGSTDTQYF.

A single count supports this clonotype. The V and J genes are TRBV18 and TRBJ2-7, with D perhaps TRBD2 (7 bases). The CDR3 loop spans 16 amino acids. Germline CDR1 reads KGHSH; CDR2 reads LQKENI. Between the trimmed V and J ends, which lost 0 bases and 5 bases, there was a span of 17 bases. The CDR3 is CASSPPTGGVADEQYF. As DNA, the CDR3 is TGTGCCAGCTCACCACCCACGGGGGGCGTAGCGGACGAGCAGTACTTC. Full variable domain (outside the CDR3, taken from reference TRBV18 and TRBJ2-7): NAGVMQNPRHLVRRRGQEARLRCSPMKGHSHVYWYRQLPEEGLKFMVYLQKENIIDESGMPKERFSAEFPKEGPSILRIQQVVRGDSAAYFCASSPPTGGVADEQYFGPGTRLTVT.

The rearrangement joins TRBV18 to TRBJ1-2; the D is unclear. Germline V gives CDR1 KGHSH, CDR2 LQKENI. V was trimmed by 5 bases and J by 8 bases, leaving 21 bases between them. The CDR3 covers 15 residues. CDR3 sequence: CASSASGPTLGGYTF. CDR3 DNA: TGTGCCAGCTCAGCCTCCGGTCCCACTTTAGGGGGCTACACCTTC.

The V call is TRBV24-1, the J call TRBJ2-3; D assignment may be TRBD1 or TRBD2 (6 bases each). Trimming removed 0 bases at V and 5 bases at J, with 17 bases between. Looked up from germline, CDR1 is KGHDR and CDR2 is SFDVKD. The CDR3 is 17 residues long. This CDR3 reads CATSDLKAGEVGDTQYF. Written as DNA, the CDR3 is TGTGCCACCAGTGATTTGAAGGCAGGGGAGGTTGGAGATACGCAGTATTTT.

This clonotype was observed a handful of times. The chain has TRBV7-9 and TRBJ2-5, with a tentative D call TRBD2 (5 bases). The CDR3 runs to 14 residues. In germline, CDR1 is SEHNR, CDR2 FQNEAQ (reference sequence). Trimming removed 2 bases at V and 3 bases at J, with 10 bases between. CDR3 sequence (DNA): TGTGCCAGCAGCTTAAATTGGCGGGAAGAGACCCAGTACTTC. Protein product: CASSLNWREETQYF.

This clonotype was recorded a few times. The V gene is TRBV5-1, the J gene TRBJ2-5; no definite D call. The CDR3 contains 14 residues. Germline CDR1 is SGHRS and CDR2 is YFSETQ. V dropped 1 base and J dropped 3 bases, with 10 bases sitting between them. In DNA, the CDR3 is TGCGCCAGCAGCTTGACTGGGCTAGAAGAGACCCAGTACTTC. Its protein product is CASSLTGLEETQYF.

The genes are TRBV7-9 and TRBJ2-2; D call uncertain. Germline V gene lookup returns CDR1 SEHNR and CDR2 FQNEAQ (reference sequence). Deletions cut 2 bases from V and 3 bases from J, with 4 bases between. CDR3 length: 13 residues. Here the CDR3 reads CASSLRDTGELFF. For the CDR3, the DNA is TGTGCCAGCAGCTTACGGGACACCGGGGAGCTGTTTTTT.